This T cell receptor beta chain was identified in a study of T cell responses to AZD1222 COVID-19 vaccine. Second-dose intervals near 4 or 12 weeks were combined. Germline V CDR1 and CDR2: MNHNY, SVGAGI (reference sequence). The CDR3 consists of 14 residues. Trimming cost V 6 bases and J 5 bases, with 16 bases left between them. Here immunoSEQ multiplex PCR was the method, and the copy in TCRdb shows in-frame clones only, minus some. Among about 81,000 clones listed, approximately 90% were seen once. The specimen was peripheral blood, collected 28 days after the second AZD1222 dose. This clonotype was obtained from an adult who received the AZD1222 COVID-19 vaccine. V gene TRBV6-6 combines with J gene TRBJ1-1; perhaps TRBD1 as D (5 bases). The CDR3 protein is CASSPAGMETEAFF. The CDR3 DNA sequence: TGTGCCAGCAGCCCCGCAGGGATGGAGACTGAAGCTTTCTTT.